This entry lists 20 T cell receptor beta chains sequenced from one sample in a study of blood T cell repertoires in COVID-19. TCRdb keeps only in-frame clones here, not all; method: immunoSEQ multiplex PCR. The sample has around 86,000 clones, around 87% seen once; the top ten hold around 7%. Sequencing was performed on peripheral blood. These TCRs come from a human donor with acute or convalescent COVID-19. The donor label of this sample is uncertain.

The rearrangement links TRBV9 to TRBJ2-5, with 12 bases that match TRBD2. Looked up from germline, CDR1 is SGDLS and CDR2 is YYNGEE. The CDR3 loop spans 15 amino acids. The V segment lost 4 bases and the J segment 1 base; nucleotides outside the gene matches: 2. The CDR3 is CASSSSGGAQETQYF. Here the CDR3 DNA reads TGTGCCAGCAGCTCTAGCGGGGGGGCCCAAGAGACCCAGTACTTC.

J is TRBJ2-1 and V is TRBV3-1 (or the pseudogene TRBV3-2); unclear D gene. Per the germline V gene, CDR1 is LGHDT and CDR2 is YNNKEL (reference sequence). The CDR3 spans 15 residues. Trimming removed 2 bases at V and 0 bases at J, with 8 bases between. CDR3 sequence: CASSQSDSSYNEQFF. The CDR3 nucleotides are TGTGCCAGCAGCCAAAGTGACTCCTCCTACAATGAGCAGTTCTTC.

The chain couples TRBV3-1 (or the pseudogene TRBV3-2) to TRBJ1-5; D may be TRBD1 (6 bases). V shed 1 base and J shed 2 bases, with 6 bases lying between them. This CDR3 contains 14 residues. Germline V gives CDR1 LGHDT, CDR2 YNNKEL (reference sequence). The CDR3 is CASSQGGRNQPQHF. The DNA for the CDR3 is TGTGCCAGCAGCCAAGGGGGGCGCAATCAGCCCCAGCATTTT.

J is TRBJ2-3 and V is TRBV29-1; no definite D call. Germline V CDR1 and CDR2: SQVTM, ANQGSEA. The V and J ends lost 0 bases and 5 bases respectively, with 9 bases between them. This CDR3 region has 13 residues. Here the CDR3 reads CSVEDPSRDTQYF. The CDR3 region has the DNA TGCAGCGTTGAAGATCCCTCCCGAGATACGCAGTATTTT.

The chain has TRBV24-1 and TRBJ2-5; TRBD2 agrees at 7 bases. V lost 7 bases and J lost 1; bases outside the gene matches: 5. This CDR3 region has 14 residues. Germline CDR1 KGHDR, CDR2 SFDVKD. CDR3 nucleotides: TGTGCCACCAGGGGGGAGGGAAGCCAAGAGACCCAGTACTTC. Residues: CATRGEGSQETQYF.

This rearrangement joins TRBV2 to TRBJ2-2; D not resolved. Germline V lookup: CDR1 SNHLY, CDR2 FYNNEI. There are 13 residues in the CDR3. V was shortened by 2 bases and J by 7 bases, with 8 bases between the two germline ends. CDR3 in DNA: TGTGCCAGCAGTGAATTGAGAGGCGGGGAGCTGTTTTTT. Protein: CASSELRGGELFF.

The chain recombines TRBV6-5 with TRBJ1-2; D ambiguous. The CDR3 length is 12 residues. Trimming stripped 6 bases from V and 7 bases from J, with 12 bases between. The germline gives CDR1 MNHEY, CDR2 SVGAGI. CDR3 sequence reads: CASSRAGIGYTF. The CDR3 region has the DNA TGTGCCAGCAGCCGAGCGGGCATTGGCTACACCTTC.

The CDR3 sequence: CASSLVGGGKDNEQFF. CDR3 DNA sequence: TGTGCCAGCAGCTTAGTTGGCGGGGGGAAGGACAATGAGCAGTTCTTC. This chain uses TRBV7-2 with TRBJ2-1, with 8 bases lining up with TRBD2. The CDR3 contains 16 residues. The ends lost 1 base at V and 5 bases at J; junction bases unmatched: 7. In germline, CDR1 is SGHTA, CDR2 FQGNSA.

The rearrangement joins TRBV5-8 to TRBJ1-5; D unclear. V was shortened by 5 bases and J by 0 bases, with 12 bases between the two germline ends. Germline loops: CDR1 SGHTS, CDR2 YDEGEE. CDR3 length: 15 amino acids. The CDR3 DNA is TGTGCCAGCAGGCCTAGGCAAGGTAGCAATCAGCCCCAGCATTTT. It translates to CASRPRQGSNQPQHF.

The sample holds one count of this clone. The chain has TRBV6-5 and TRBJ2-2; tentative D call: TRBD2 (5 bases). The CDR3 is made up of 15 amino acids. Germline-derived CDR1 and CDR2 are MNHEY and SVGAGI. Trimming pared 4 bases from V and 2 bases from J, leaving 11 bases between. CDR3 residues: CASSSGIANTGELFF. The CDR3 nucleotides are TGTGCCAGCAGTTCCGGGATAGCAAACACCGGGGAGCTGTTTTTT.

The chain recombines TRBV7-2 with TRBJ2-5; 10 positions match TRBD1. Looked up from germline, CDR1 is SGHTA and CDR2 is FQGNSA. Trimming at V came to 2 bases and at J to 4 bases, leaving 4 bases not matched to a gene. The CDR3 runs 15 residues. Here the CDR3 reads CASSLRTGGGETQYF. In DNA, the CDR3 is TGTGCCAGCAGCTTACGGACAGGGGGGGGAGAGACCCAGTACTTC.

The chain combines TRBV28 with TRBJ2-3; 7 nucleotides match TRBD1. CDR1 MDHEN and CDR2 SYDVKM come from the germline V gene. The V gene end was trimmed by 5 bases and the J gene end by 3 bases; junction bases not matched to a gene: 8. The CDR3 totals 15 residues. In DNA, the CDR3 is TGTGCCAGCAGTGCCCCCCCCAGGGGGACAGATACGCAGTATTTT. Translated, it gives CASSAPPRGTDTQYF.

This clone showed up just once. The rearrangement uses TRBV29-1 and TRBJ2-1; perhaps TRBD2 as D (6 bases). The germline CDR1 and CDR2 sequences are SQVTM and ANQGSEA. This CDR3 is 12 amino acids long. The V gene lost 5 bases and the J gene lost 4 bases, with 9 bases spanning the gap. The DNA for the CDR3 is TGCAGCGTTACGGAGGGATACAATGAGCAGTTCTTC. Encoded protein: CSVTEGYNEQFF.

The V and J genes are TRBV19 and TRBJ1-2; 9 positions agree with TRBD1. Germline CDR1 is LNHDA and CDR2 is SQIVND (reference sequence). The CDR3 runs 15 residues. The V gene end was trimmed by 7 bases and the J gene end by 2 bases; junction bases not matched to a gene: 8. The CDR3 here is CASTNLGQGNYGYTF. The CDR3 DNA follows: TGTGCCAGTACTAACTTGGGACAGGGAAACTATGGCTACACCTTC.

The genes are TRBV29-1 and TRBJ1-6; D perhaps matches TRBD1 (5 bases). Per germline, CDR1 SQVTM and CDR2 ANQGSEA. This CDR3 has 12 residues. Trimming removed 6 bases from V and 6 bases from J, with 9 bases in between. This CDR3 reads CSVGGGNSPLHF. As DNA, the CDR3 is TGCAGCGTGGGGGGGGGTAATTCACCCCTCCACTTT.

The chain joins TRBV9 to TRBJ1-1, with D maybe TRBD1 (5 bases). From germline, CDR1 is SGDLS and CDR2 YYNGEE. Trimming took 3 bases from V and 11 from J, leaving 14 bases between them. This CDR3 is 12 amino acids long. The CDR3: CASSEQDIGAFF. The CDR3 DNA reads TGTGCCAGCAGCGAACAGGATATTGGGGCTTTCTTT. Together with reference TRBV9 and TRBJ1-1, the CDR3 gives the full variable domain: DSGVTQTPKHLITATGQRVTLRCSPRSGDLSVYWYQQSLDQGLQFLIQYYNGEERAKGNILERFSAQQFPDLHSELNLSSLELGDSALYFCASSEQDIGAFFGQGTRLTVV.

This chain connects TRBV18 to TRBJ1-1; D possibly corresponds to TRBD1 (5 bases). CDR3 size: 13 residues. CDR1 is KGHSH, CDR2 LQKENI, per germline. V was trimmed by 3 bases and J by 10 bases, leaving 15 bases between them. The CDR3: CASSPRDVLGAFF. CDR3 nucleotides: TGTGCCAGCTCACCGCGGGACGTACTTGGAGCTTTCTTT.

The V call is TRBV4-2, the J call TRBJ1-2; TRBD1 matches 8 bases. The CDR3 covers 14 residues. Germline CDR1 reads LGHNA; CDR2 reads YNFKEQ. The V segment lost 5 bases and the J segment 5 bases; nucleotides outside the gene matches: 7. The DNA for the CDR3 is TGTGCCAGCAGCAGACCGGGACAGGATTATGGCTACACCTTC. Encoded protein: CASSRPGQDYGYTF.

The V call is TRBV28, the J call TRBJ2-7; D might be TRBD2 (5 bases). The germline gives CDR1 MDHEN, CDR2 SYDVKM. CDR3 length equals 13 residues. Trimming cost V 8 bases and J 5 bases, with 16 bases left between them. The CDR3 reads CASGRGLAHEQYF. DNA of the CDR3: TGTGCCAGCGGCCGGGGTTTGGCCCACGAGCAGTACTTC.

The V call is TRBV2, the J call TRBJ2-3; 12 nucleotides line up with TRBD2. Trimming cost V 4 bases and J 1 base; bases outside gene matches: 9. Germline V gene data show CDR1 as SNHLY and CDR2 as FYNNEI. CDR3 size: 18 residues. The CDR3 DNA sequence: TGTGCCAGCAGTGTACGCCTAGCGGGGGGGCCCGGCACAGATACGCAGTATTTT. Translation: CASSVRLAGGPGTDTQYF. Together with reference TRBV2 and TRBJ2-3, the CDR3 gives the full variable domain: EPEVTQTPSHQVTQMGQEVILRCVPISNHLYFYWYRQILGQKVEFLVSFYNNEISEKSEIFDDQFSVERPDGSNFTLKIRSTKLEDSAMYFCASSVRLAGGPGTDTQYFGPGTRLTVL.